The following is a TCR beta chain sequence with its context. This entry is derived from a study of blood T cell repertoires in COVID-19. This CDR3 is 16 amino acids long. Germline CDR1 reads SGHVS; CDR2 reads FQNEAQ. V lost 5 bases, J lost 1 base, and 8 bases stayed unmatched. Libraries were prepared by immunoSEQ multiplex PCR; TCRdb keeps only in-frame clonotypes and omits some of them. The table records 18,000 or so clones, around 85% of them present only once. The rearrangement links TRBV7-8 to TRBJ2-1, with 7 bases aligning to TRBD2. The sequenced sample consisted of peripheral blood. The sequence was obtained from a middle-aged man with active or convalescent COVID-19. DNA for the CDR3: TGTGCCAGCAGCGCAGTGGCGGGGGTGTCCTACAATGAGCAGTTCTTC. This translates into CASSAVAGVSYNEQFF.